What follows describes a single T cell receptor beta chain. As yet, its antigen is unknown. The data were obtained in a study of shared clonotypes between healthy human individuals. Study-wide points: For naive CD4 cells, roughly 5% of clonotypes were shared across a handful of donors. The sampled material consisted only of blood, and tissue repertoires are likely to differ.

CDR3 length: 11 residues. The V gene lost 10 bases and the J gene lost 4 bases, with 8 bases spanning the gap. Germline CDR1 LNHDA, CDR2 SQIVND (reference sequence). Assay: immunoSEQ multiplex PCR; the TCRdb copy retains only in-frame clones and omits some. The table records roughly 700,000 clones, less than 85% of them present only once. This rearrangement joins TRBV19 to TRBJ2-1; D is unresolved. The source is a woman under 40 in good health. Material: memory CD4+ T cells sorted from blood. The subset was: CD45RA-negative fraction. The CDR3 DNA reads as TGTGCCACCTACGGGTACAATGAGCAGTTCTTC. Amino acids: CATYGYNEQFF.